This T cell receptor (beta chain) was profiled in a study of blood T cells in healthy people across ages. Whole-study findings and limits: PBMCs were not sorted, which prevented a conclusive comparison of naive versus antigen-experienced cells.

Note on this clonotype: Antigen unknown. At one of its ends the junction is not consistent with the germline gene, which may arise from a read error.

Together with a sample-barcoded 5' primer, a J-beta primer mix was included in a second PCR lasting roughly 6 to 12 cycles. All cDNA molecules were each tagged by a template-switch adaptor with 12 random nucleotides. TCRdb re-called the 5' RACE reads through MiXCR, storing one row per CDR3 protein. The profile shows roughly 800,000 distinct CDR3 sequences, roughly 64% of them singletons. Material: blood. This TCR was recovered from a man aged 30-40 years in good health.

The CDR3 nucleotides are TGTGCCAGCAGTTTCGGCGGGGACAATGAGCGGTTCTTC. This gives the protein CASSFGGDNERFF. This rearrangement joins TRBV12-3 or TRBV12-4 to TRBJ2-1; perhaps D is TRBD1 or TRBD2 (6 bases each). The CDR3 is made up of 13 amino acids.